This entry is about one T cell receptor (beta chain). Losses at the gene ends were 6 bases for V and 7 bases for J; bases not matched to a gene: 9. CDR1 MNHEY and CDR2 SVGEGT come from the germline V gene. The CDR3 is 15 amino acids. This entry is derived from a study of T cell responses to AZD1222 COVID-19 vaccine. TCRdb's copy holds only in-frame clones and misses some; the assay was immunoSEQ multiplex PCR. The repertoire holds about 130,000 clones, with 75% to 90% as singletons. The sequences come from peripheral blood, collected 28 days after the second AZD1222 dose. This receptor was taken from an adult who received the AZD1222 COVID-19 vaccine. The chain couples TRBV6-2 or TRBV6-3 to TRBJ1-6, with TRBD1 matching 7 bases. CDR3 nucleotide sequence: TGTGCCAGCAGCAAACCGACAGGGTACAATTCACCCCTCCACTTT. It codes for CASSKPTGYNSPLHF.